This T cell receptor beta chain was sequenced in a study of vaccination effects on CD4 cells after COVID-19. For this clone: The antigen remains unidentified.

CD4+ T cell isolation took place after 10 days of culture. All vaccine recipients tested negative for nucleocapsid antibodies and had never contracted SARS-CoV-2 infection. A half-medium replacement with IL-2 medium was carried out on days 3 and 7. Method: immunoSEQ multiplex PCR; TCRdb's copy keeps in-frame clones and lacks some. This table holds more than 30,000 clones, about 73% found once. This TCR derives from a human donor who received a COVID-19 vaccine. The specimen was CD4+ T cells from PBMCs cultured without peptide, collected before COVID-19 vaccination.

The DNA for the CDR3 is TGTGCCAGCAGCCAAGTAGAAGAGACCCAGTACTTC. Amino acid sequence: CASSQVEETQYF. This sequence joins TRBV14 and TRBJ2-5; D is unclear. With 1 base removed from V and 3 bases from J, the gap between germline ends came to 3 bases. CDR3 length: 12 amino acids. Looked up from germline, CDR1 is SGHDN and CDR2 is FVKESK.